Listed below are T cell receptor beta chains from one sample, sequenced in a study of cytomegalovirus exposure and HLA in healthy donors. Produced via immunoSEQ multiplex PCR; TCRdb's table is partial and in-frame only. The sample yields roughly 120,000 clones, roughly four fifths seen once. The sample consisted of PBMCs. Receptors were obtained from a woman aged 18-29 years in good health and CMV-seronegative. Each CDR3 is given with its conserved first and last residue.

CDR3aa	len	v_gene	j_gene
CASSHRGGTNEKLFF	15	TRBV4-1	TRBJ1-4
CAWSLQVTEAFF	12	TRBV30	TRBJ1-1
CASSHPTGFVGGYTF	15	TRBV4-1	TRBJ1-2
CAWIPPRGQGKYEQYF	16	TRBV30	TRBJ2-7
CASSLIRDNLRGGYTF	16	TRBV28	TRBJ1-2
CASSEATGALGGYTF	15	TRBV25-1	TRBJ1-2
CASSIGNQPQHF	12	TRBV19	TRBJ1-5
CASSIRGGTSGGNEQFF	17	TRBV25-1	TRBJ2-1
CASSSAGRGPQETQYF	16	TRBV5-1	TRBJ2-5
CASSPWRQGVGEQYF	15	TRBV19	TRBJ2-7
CASSYRDHAFF	11	TRBV6-1	TRBJ1-1
CASSLAGTGNNGYTF	15	TRBV5-1	TRBJ1-2
CASSLLILSYNSPLHF	16	TRBV5-6	TRBJ1-6
CASSIGSVSGANEKLFF	17	TRBV19	TRBJ1-4
CASSRHISYEQYF	13	TRBV7-9	TRBJ2-7
CASSTWRDTEAFF	13	TRBV6-6	TRBJ1-1
CASSAGGRDEQFF	13	TRBV9	TRBJ2-1
CASAYRTGSSYEQYF	15	TRBV5-1	TRBJ2-7
CASSQVQGTGGGNEQFF	17	TRBV4-2	TRBJ2-1
CASSFGTEISNQPQHF	16	TRBV6-6	TRBJ1-5
CASSLDLPGTGGNYGYTF	18	TRBV28	TRBJ1-2
CSVEGQGNTEAFF	13	TRBV29-1	TRBJ1-1
CATSTPGDLGDTQYF	15	TRBV15	TRBJ2-3
CASSLAARPEETQYF	15	TRBV5-1	TRBJ2-5
CAWKLTGAYEQYF	13	TRBV30	TRBJ2-7
CASSFDPGQETQYF	14	TRBV5-4	TRBJ2-5
CSVEVLSNEQFF	12	TRBV29-1	TRBJ2-1
CASSLTRSSYEQYF	14	TRBV19	TRBJ2-7
CASSQLLAGNTDTQYF	16	TRBV4-1	TRBJ2-3
CASSERSHGYTF	12	TRBV9	TRBJ1-2
CASSQGDSQYF	11	TRBV5-1	TRBJ2-5
CASSLGQADRFSYEQYF	17	TRBV7-6	TRBJ2-7
CASRRDSVNYGYTF	14	TRBV5-6	TRBJ1-2
CASSLGGGHEKLFF	14	TRBV5-1	TRBJ1-4
CASSESGATQETQYF	15	TRBV10-1	TRBJ2-5
CASSQGALTYEQYF	14	TRBV4-1	TRBJ2-7
CASSQERYSYEQYF	14	TRBV6-1	TRBJ2-7
CASSRQGDTEAFF	13	TRBV7-6	TRBJ1-1
CASSPPYGVIQYEQYF	16	TRBV27	TRBJ2-7
CASTNSGEQFF	11	TRBV5-1	TRBJ2-1
CAWSVQHTLWEKLFF	15	TRBV30	TRBJ1-4
CASSLTGTSNTEAFF	15	TRBV5-1	TRBJ1-1
CASKRAGGYGYTF	13	TRBV28	TRBJ1-2
CAIRPPGTGELFF	13	TRBV10-3	TRBJ2-2
CATVGGNSYEQYF	13	TRBV10-2	TRBJ2-7